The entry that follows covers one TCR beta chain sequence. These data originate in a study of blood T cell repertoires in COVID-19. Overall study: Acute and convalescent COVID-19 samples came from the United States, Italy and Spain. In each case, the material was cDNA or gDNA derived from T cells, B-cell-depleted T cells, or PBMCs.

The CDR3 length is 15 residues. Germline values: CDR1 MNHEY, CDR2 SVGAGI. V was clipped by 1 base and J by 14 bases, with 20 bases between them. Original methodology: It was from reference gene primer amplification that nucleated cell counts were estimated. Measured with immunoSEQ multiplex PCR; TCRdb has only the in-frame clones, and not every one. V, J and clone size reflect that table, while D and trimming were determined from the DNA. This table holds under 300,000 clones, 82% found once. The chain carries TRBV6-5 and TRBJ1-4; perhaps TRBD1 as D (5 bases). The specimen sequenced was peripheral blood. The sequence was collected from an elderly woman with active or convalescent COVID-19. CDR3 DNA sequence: TGTGCCAGCAGTTACTACCGCAAGGGGCCTATCTTCCTGTTTTTT. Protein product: CASSYYRKGPIFLFF.